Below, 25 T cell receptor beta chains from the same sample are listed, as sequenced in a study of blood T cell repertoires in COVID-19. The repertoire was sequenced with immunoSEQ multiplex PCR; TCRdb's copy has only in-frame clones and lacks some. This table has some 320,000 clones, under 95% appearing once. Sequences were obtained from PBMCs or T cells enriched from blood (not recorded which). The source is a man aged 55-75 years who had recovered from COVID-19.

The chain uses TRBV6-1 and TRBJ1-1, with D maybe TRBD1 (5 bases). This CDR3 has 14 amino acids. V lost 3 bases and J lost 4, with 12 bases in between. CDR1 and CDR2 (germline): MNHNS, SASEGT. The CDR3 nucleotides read TGTGCCAGCAGTGATAAGGGGCTGAGCACTGAAGCTTTCTTT. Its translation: CASSDKGLSTEAFF.

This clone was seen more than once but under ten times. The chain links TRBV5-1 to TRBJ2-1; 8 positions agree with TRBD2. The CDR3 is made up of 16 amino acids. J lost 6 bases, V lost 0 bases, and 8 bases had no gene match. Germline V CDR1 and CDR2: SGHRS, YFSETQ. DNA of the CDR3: TGCGCCAGCAGCTTGGCCGCTGGACTAGCCCGCAATGAGCAGTTCTTC. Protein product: CASSLAAGLARNEQFF.

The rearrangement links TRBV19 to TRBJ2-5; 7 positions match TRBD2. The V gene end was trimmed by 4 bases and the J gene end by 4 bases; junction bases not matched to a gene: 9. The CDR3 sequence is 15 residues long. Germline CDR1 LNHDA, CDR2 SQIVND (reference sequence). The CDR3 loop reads CASSKTRGGRETQYF. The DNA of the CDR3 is TGTGCCAGTAGTAAGACGAGGGGAGGGCGAGAGACCCAGTACTTC.

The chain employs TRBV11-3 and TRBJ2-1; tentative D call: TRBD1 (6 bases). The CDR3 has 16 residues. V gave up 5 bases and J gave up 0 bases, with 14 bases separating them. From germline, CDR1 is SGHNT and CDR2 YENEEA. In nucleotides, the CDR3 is TGTGCCAGCAGCCTCCGGGACAAGAGCTCCTACAATGAGCAGTTCTTC. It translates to CASSLRDKSSYNEQFF.

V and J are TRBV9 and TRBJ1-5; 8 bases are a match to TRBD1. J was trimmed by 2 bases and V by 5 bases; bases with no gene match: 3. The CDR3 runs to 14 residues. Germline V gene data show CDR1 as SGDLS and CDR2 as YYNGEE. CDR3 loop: CASSAQGGNQPQHF. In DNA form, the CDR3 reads TGTGCCAGCAGTGCACAGGGGGGCAATCAGCCCCAGCATTTT.

CDR3 coding DNA: TGTGCCAGCAGCCGACAGGGGTATTCACCCCTCCACTTT. This codes for CASSRQGYSPLHF. The J gene is TRBJ1-6, the V gene TRBV14, with 8 bases aligning to TRBD1. CDR1 is SGHDN and CDR2 is FVKESK in the germline V gene. The CDR3 contains 13 residues. V shed 4 bases and J 8 bases; nucleotides not matched to a gene: 1.

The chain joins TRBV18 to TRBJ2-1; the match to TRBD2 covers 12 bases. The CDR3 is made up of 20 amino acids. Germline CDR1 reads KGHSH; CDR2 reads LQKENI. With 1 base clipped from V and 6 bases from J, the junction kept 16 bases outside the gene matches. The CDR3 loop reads CASSPQRLAGVEGLRNEQFF. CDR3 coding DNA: TGTGCCAGCTCACCACAACGACTAGCGGGAGTGGAGGGTCTACGCAATGAGCAGTTCTTC.

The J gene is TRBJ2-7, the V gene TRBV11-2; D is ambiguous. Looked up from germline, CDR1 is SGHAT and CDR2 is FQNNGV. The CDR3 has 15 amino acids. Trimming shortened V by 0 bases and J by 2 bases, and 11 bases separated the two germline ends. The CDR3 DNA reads TGTGCCAGCAGCTTAGATCGGCAGGCGACCTACGAGCAGTACTTC. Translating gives CASSLDRQATYEQYF. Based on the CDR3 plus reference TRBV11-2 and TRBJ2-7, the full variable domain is EAGVAQSPRYKIIEKRQSVAFWCNPISGHATLYWYQQILGQGPKLLIQFQNNGVVDDSQLPKDRFSAERLKGVDSTLKIQPAKLEDSAVYLCASSLDRQATYEQYFGPGTRLTVT.

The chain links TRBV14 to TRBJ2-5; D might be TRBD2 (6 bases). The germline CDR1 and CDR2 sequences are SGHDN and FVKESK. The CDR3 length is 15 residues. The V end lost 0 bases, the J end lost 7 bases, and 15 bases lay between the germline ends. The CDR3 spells CASSQEGLGSWTQYF. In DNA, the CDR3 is TGTGCCAGCAGCCAAGAGGGACTGGGCTCGTGGACCCAGTACTTC.

The DNA for the CDR3 is TGCGCCAGCAGCCAAACTCCAGGGGGCACCTATGGCTACACCTTC. The encoded protein is CASSQTPGGTYGYTF. The chain has TRBV4-1 and TRBJ1-2, with TRBD1 matching over 8 bases. With 2 bases clipped from V and 4 bases from J, the junction kept 6 bases outside the gene matches. The CDR3 runs to 15 residues. The V gene's germline CDR1 is MGHRA and CDR2 YSYEKL.

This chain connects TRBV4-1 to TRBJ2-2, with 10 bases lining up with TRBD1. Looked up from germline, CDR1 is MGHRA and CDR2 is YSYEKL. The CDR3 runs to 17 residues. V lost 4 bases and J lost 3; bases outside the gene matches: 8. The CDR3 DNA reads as TGCGCCAGCAGCCGGAGTCGGGACAGGGGATACACCGGGGAGCTGTTTTTT. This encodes CASSRSRDRGYTGELFF.

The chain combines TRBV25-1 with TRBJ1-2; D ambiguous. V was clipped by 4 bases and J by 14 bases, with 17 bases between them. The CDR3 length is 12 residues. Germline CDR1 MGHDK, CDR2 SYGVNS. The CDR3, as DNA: TGTGCCAGCAGTGCCTCCTCCGGGTTGGCAACCTTC. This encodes CASSASSGLATF.

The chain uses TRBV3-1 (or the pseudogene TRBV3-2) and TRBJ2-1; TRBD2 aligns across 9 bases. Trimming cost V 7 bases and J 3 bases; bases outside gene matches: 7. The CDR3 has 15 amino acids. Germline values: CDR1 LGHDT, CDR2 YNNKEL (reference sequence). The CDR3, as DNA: TGTGCCAGCAAACCGGGACTAGCCTTCTACAATGAGCAGTTCTTC. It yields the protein CASKPGLAFYNEQFF.

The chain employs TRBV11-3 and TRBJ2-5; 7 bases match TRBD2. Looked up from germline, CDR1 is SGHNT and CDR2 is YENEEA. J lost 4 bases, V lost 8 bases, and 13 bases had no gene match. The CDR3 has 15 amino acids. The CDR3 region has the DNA TGTGCCAGCGCGCGACGGGGGGTCTCCTCAGAGACCCAGTACTTC. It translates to CASARRGVSSETQYF.

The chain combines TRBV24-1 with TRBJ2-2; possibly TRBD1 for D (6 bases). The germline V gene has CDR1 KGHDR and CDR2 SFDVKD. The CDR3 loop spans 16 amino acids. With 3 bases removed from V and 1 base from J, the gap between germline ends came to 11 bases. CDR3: CATSDPGQMNTGELFF. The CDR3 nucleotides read TGTGCCACCAGTGATCCCGGACAGATGAACACCGGGGAGCTGTTTTTT.

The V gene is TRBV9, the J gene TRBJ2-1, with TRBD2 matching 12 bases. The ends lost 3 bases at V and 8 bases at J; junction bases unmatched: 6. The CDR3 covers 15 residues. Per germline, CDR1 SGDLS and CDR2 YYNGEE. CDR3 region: CASSGGTSGYDEQFF. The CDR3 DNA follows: TGTGCCAGCAGCGGAGGGACTAGCGGGTATGATGAGCAGTTCTTC.

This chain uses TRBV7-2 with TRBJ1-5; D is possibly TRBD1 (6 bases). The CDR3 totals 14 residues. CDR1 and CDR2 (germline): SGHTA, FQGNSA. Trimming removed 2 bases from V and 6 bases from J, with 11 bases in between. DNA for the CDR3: TGTGCCAGCAGCTTATCCGGGGGGCCTCAGCCCCAGCATTTT. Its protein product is CASSLSGGPQPQHF.

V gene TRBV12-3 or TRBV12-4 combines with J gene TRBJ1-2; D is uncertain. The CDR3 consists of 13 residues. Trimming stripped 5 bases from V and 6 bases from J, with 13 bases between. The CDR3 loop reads CASSVSWANGYTF. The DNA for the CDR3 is TGTGCCAGCAGTGTCTCGTGGGCGAATGGCTACACCTTC.

CDR3 residues: CASSQERLPNTGELFF. The CDR3 DNA reads TGTGCCAGCAGCCAAGAGCGGCTCCCGAACACCGGGGAGCTGTTTTTT. The V and J genes are TRBV4-2 and TRBJ2-2; D is unclear. This CDR3 is built from 16 residues. V lost 0 bases and J 0 bases, leaving 8 bases between the germline ends. Germline V lookup: CDR1 LGHNA, CDR2 YNFKEQ.

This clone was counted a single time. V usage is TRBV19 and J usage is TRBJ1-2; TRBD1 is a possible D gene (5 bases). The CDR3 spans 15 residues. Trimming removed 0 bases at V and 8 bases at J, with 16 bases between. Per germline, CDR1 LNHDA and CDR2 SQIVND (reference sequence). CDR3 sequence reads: CASSIDPGWGDGYTF. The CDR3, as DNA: TGTGCCAGTAGTATAGATCCCGGTTGGGGGGACGGCTACACCTTC.

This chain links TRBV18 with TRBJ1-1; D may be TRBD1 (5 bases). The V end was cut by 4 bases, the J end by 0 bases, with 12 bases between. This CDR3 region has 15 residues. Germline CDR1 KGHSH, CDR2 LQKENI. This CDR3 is CASSLLKGMNTEAFF. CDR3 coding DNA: TGTGCCAGCTCACTCTTAAAGGGGATGAACACTGAAGCTTTCTTT.

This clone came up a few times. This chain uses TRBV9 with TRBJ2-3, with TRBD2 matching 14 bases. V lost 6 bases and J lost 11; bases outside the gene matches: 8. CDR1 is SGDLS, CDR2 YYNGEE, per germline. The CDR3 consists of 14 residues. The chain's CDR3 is CASNRGLAGEVQYF. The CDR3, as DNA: TGTGCCAGCAATAGGGGACTAGCGGGAGAGGTGCAGTATTTT.

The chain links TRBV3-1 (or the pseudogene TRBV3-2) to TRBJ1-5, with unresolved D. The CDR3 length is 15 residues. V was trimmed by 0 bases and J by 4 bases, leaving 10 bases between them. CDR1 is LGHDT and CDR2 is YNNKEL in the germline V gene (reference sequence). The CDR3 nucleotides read TGTGCCAGCAGCCAAGATTTGACTCCGAATCAGCCCCAGCATTTT. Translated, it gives CASSQDLTPNQPQHF.

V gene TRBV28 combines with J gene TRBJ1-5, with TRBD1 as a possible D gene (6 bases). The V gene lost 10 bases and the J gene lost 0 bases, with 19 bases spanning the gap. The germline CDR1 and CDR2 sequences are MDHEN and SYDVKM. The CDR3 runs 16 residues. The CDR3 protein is CAIVVAGQYSNQPQHF. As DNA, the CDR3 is TGTGCCATCGTAGTGGCAGGACAGTATAGCAATCAGCCCCAGCATTTT.

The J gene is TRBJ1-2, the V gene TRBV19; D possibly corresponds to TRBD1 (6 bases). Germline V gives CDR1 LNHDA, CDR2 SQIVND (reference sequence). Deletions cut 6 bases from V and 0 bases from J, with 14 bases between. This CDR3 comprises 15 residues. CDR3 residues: CASRKDSASNYGYTF. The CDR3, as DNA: TGTGCCAGTAGGAAGGACAGTGCCTCTAACTATGGCTACACCTTC.